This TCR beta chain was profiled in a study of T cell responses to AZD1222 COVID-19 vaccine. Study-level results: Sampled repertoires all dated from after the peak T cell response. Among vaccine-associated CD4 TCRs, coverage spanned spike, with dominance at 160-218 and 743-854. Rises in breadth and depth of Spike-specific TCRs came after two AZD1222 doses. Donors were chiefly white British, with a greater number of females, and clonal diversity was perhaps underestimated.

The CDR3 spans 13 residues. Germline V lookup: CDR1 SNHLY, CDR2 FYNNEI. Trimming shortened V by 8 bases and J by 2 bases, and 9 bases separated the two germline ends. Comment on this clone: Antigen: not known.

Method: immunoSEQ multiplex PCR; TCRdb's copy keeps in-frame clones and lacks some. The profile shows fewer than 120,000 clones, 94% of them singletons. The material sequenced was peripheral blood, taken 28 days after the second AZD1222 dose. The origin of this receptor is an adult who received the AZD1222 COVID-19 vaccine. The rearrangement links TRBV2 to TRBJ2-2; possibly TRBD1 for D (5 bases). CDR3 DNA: TGTGCCAGCGCACAGGAAAACACCGGGGAGCTGTTTTTT. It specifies CASAQENTGELFF.